The sequence of this T cell receptor (beta chain) was determined in a study of blood T cell repertoires in COVID-19. Study at large: Spain, Italy and the United States supplied samples that represented acute and convalescent COVID-19. T cells, B-cell-depleted T cells, or PBMCs provided the cDNA or gDNA that served as material.

How the authors handled the data: Estimates of nucleated cell counts were drawn from the amplification of reference gene primers. Produced via immunoSEQ multiplex PCR; TCRdb's table is partial and in-frame only. The V and J calls and clone size were taken over from that table, and D and trimming were inferred from the DNA. The sample has about 370,000 clones; 90% are singletons. This CDR3 region has 13 residues. V lost 7 bases to trimming and J lost 6 bases, with 13 bases between them. Germline V gene sequence: CDR1 LNHDA, CDR2 SQIVND (reference sequence). The source is a man in his late teens or twenties with active or convalescent COVID-19. This chain links TRBV19 with TRBJ1-5, with a possible D match to TRBD1 (5 bases). Sequenced input: peripheral blood. The CDR3 here is CASNRGWGQPQHF. The DNA for the CDR3 is TGTGCCAGTAATCGGGGGTGGGGTCAGCCCCAGCATTTT.